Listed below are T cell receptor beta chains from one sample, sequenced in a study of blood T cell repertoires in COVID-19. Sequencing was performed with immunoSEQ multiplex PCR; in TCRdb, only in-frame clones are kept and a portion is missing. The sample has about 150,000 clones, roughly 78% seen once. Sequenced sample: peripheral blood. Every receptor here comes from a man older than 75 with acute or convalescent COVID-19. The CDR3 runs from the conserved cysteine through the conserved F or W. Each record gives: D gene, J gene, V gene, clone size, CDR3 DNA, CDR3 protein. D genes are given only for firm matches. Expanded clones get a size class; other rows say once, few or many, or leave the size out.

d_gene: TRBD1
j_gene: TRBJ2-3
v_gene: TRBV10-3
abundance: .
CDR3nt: TGTGCCATCAGGGGGGACAGCGATACGCAGTATTTT
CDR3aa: CAIRGDSDTQYF

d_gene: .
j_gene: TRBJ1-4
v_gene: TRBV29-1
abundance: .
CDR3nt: TGCAGCGTTGGACAGGCATTTAATGAAAAACTGTTTTTT
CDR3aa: CSVGQAFNEKLFF

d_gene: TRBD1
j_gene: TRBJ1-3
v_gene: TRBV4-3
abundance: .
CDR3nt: TGCGCCAGCAGCCAAGCGCAGGGGGCCGGAAACACCATATATTTT
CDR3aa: CASSQAQGAGNTIYF

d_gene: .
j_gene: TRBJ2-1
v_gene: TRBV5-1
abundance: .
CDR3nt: TGCGCCAGCAGCGCCGGGGACAACTCCTACAATGAGCAGTTCTTC
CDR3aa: CASSAGDNSYNEQFF

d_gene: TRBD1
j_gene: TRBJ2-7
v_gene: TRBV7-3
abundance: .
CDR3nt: TGTGCCAGCAGCCCGAAAGGGGGACAGGGATCCTACGAGCAGTACTTC
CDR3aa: CASSPKGGQGSYEQYF

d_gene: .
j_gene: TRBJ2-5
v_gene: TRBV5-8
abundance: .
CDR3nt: TGTGCCAGCAGCGCCCATTCGGGGGGCGAAGAGACCCAGTACTTC
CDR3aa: CASSAHSGGEETQYF

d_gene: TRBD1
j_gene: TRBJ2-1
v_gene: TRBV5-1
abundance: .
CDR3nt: TGCGCCAGCAGCCCGGGGGACAGGGCCAGGGAGAATGAGCAGTTCTTC
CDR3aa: CASSPGDRARENEQFF

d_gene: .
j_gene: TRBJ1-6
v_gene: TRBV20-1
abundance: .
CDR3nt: TGCAGTGCTAGTGGCGGGGTTAATTCACCCCTCCACTTT
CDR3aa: CSASGGVNSPLHF

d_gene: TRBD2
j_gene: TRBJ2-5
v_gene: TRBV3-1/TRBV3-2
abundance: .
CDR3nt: TGTGCCAGCAGCCAACTTTCGCGGGGGGGCCGAGAGACCCAGTACTTC
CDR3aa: CASSQLSRGGRETQYF

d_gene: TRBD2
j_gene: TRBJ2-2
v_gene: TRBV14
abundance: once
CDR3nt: TGTGCCAGCAGCCAACCTCTTGGCGGGGGGGCCACCGGGGAGCTGTTTTTT
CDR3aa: CASSQPLGGGATGELFF

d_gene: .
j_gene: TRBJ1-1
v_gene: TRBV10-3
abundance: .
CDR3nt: TGTGCCATCAGTGAGTTTGCAGTGAACACTGAAGCTTTCTTT
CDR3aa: CAISEFAVNTEAFF

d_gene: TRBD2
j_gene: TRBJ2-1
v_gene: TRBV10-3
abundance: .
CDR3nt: TGTGCCATCAGCCTCACTAGCGGGGGGAACAATGAGCAGTTCTTC
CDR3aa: CAISLTSGGNNEQFF

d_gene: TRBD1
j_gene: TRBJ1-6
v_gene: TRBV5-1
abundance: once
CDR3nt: TGCGCCAGCAGCTTGGGGGGGACAGGGACCCCACCCCTCCACTTT
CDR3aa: CASSLGGTGTPPLHF

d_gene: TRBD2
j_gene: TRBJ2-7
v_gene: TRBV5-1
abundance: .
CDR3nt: TGCGCCAGCAGTCCGGGACTAGCGGGGGCCTACGAGCAGTACTTC
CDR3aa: CASSPGLAGAYEQYF

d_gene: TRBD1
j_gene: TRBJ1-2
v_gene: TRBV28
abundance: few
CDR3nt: TGTGCCAGCAGTAAACAGGGGTATGGCTACACCTTC
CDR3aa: CASSKQGYGYTF

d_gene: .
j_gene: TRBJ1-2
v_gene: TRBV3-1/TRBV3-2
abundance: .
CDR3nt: TGTGCCAGCAGCCACGGGACTGATAACTATGGCTACACCTTC
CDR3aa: CASSHGTDNYGYTF

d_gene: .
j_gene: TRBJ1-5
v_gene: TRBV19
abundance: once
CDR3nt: TGTGCCAGTAGTAGCACCGGGGTTAGCAATCAGCCCCAGCATTTT
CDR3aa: CASSSTGVSNQPQHF

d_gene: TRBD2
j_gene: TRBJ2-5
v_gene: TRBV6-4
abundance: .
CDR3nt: TGTGCCAGCAGTCCTAGCGGGGGGCTCAGAACCCAGTACTTC
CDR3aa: CASSPSGGLRTQYF

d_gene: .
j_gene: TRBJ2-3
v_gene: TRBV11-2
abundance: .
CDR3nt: TGTGCCAGCAGCCAAGGGACATTGCAGGGAGATACGCAGTATTTT
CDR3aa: CASSQGTLQGDTQYF

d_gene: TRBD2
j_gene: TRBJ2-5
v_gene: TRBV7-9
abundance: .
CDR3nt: TGTGCCAGCAGCTTAGAGGCCAGGGCTAGCGGGCCGCTAGGCAAGTACTTC
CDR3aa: CASSLEARASGPLGKYF

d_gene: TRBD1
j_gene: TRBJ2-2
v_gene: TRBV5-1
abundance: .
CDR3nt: TGCGCCAGCCAGGGACAGGGGAACACCGGGGAGCTGTTTTTT
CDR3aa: CASQGQGNTGELFF

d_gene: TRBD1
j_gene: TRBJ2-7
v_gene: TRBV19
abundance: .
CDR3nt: TGTGCCAGTAGTGTCGGGACAGGGGGTTCCTACGAGCAGTACTTC
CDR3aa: CASSVGTGGSYEQYF

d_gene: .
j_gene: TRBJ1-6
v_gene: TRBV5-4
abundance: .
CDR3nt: TGTGCCAGCAGCTTTTCCGGGACACAAAATTCACCCCTCCACTTT
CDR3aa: CASSFSGTQNSPLHF

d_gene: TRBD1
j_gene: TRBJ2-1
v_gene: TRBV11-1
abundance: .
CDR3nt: TGTGCCAGCACAGGTGGGCAGGGGGTGGGCAATGAGCAGTTCTTC
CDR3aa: CASTGGQGVGNEQFF

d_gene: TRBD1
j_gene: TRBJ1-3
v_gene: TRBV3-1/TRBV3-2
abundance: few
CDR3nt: TGTGCCAGCAGCCAGTGGACAGGGGGCGGTGGAAACACCATATATTTT
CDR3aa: CASSQWTGGGGNTIYF

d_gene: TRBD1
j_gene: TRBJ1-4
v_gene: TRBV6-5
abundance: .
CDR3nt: TGTGCCAGCAGCCCCGACAGGGGGCTTGAAAAACTGTTTTTT
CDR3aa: CASSPDRGLEKLFF

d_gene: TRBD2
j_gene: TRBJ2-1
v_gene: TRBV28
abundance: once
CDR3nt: TGTGCCAGCAGGGATCGAACTAGCGGGGGGGCCTCTAACAATGAGCAGTTCTTC
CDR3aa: CASRDRTSGGASNNEQFF

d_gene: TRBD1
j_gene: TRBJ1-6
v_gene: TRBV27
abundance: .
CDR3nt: TGTGCCAGCAGTTTCAATCCCGGGACAGGGGGCAATTCACCCCTCCACTTT
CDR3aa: CASSFNPGTGGNSPLHF

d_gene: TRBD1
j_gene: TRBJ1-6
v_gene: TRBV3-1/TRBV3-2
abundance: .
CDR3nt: TGTGCCAGCAGCCAATTCCGGACAGGAAATTCACCCCTCCACTTT
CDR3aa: CASSQFRTGNSPLHF

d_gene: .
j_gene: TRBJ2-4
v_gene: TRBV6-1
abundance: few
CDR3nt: TGTGCCAGCAGTGAGAGCTCGGGGGGCCAAAACATTCAGTACTTC
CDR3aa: CASSESSGGQNIQYF

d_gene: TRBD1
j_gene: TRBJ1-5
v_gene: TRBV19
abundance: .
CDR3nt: TGTGCCAGTAGCGACAGGGTACCGGAGAGCAATCAGCCCCAGCATTTT
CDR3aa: CASSDRVPESNQPQHF

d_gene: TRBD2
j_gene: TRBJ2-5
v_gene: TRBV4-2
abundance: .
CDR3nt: TGTGCCAGCAGCCAATTAGTAGCGGGGGGGCAGGGGGTCTCCCAAGAGACCCAGTACTTC
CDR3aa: CASSQLVAGGQGVSQETQYF

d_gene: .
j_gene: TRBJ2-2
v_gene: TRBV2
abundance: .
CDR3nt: TGTGCCAGCAGTGACCCCGGGGGGCGGGCTACCGGGGAGCTGTTTTTT
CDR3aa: CASSDPGGRATGELFF